The entry that follows covers one T cell receptor beta chain sequence. Germline lookup yields CDR1 MGHRA and CDR2 YSYEKL. Deletions cut 0 bases from V and 11 bases from J, with 16 bases between. The CDR3 is 15 residues long. As processed by the authors: Using reference gene primer amplification, nucleated cell counts were estimated. The data were produced by immunoSEQ multiplex PCR, yet TCRdb's version contains in-frame clones alone and is incomplete. Clone size and the V and J calls come from that table; the DNA yielded D and trimming. The top ten hold less than 4% of the sample, which has nearly 15,000 clones, approximately 88% seen once. The data originate from a study of blood T cell repertoires in COVID-19. Whole-study context: Samples of COVID-19 (acute and convalescent) were obtained from the United States, Italy and Spain.

This sequence originates from a human donor in a cohort sampled during active COVID-19. J is TRBJ1-4 and V is TRBV4-1; D remains unclear. The specimen sequenced was peripheral blood. This chain's CDR3 is CASSQDREGLEKLFF. CDR3 DNA: TGCGCCAGCAGCCAAGATAGGGAAGGACTGGAGAAACTGTTTTTT.